These T cell receptor beta chains were read from a single sample in a study of blood T cell repertoires in COVID-19. Repertoires were generated with immunoSEQ multiplex PCR, while TCRdb's copy carries only in-frame clones and drops some. The sample has about 190,000 clones, 86% seen once; the top ten hold roughly 25%. Specimen: PBMCs or T cells enriched from blood (not recorded which). These receptors were obtained from a woman in her 40s in a cohort exposed to, infected with or recovered from COVID-19 (not recorded which). Both conserved end residues are part of each CDR3. A D gene is named only where the DNA matches it firmly. Size tells how often a clone was seen (once, few, many) or the class of an expanded clone, and some rows leave it out.

DNA	CDR3	J	D	V	size
TGTGCCAGCAGCCCGACTAGCGGCACAGATACGCAGTATTTT	CASSPTSGTDTQYF	TRBJ2-3	TRBD2	TRBV7-9	NA
TGTGCCAGCAGCGCACGCTCCGGGACTAGCGGGGTCCAAGAGACCCAGTACTTC	CASSARSGTSGVQETQYF	TRBJ2-5	TRBD2	TRBV7-9	NA
TGTGCCAGTAGTATAGCCGGGGGGGGCCGGGCGTTT	CASSIAGGGRAF	TRBJ1-4	NA	TRBV19	NA
TGTGCCAGCAGCTGGGGGACAGGGGGCGTTTCGACTGAAGCTTTCTTT	CASSWGTGGVSTEAFF	TRBJ1-1	TRBD1	TRBV7-9	NA
TGCGCCAGCAGCCAACACCCTGACAGGACATACTACGAGCAGTACTTC	CASSQHPDRTYYEQYF	TRBJ2-7	NA	TRBV4-1	NA
TGTGCCAGCAGCGCAAGCGGGGGGGATTACAATGAGCAGTTCTTC	CASSASGGDYNEQFF	TRBJ2-1	TRBD2	TRBV9	once
TGTGCCAGCAGCCCACAGGGGGCCGGGGAGCTGTTTTTT	CASSPQGAGELFF	TRBJ2-2	TRBD1	TRBV9	NA
TGCAGCGCGGACAGGGGGCGGCTGGGCACTGAAGCTTTCTTT	CSADRGRLGTEAFF	TRBJ1-1	TRBD1	TRBV29-1	NA
TGTGCCAGTACCAGGGGGTTTGGAGAGACCCAGTACTTC	CASTRGFGETQYF	TRBJ2-5	TRBD1	TRBV2	NA
TGTGCCAGTGCAGGGGGGAACTATGGCTACACCTTC	CASAGGNYGYTF	TRBJ1-2	TRBD1	TRBV12-3/TRBV12-4	NA
TGTGCCAGCAGATCGGAGGTCAGGGGGCTTGGGAGGGATCAGCCCCAGCATTTT	CASRSEVRGLGRDQPQHF	TRBJ1-5	TRBD1	TRBV2	NA
TGTGCCAGCAGCTTGGGGACTCGGGATGATGAGCAGTTCTTC	CASSLGTRDDEQFF	TRBJ2-1	NA	TRBV7-8	NA
TGTGCCAGCAGGGAGGGGGCCAATTTGAACACTGAAGCTTTCTTT	CASREGANLNTEAFF	TRBJ1-1	TRBD1	TRBV7-8	NA
TGTGCCAGCAGCTTAGATTTCGGTAGGGGATACGAGCAGTACTTC	CASSLDFGRGYEQYF	TRBJ2-7	NA	TRBV11-2	few
TGTGCCACCAGTCCGGGGAACTATGGCTACACCTTC	CATSPGNYGYTF	TRBJ1-2	NA	TRBV24-1	NA
TGTGCCAGCAGCTTAGTTGGCAGTGAAGAGACCCAGTACTTC	CASSLVGSEETQYF	TRBJ2-5	NA	TRBV7-6	NA
TGTGCCAGCAGCCCAGAAGGGGCGAGGCAGTTCTTC	CASSPEGARQFF	TRBJ2-1	NA	TRBV14	NA
TGTGCCAGCAGTGTTGGGACAGCGTCTCGGGGAGCTGTTTTT	CASSVGTASRGAVF	TRBJ2-2	TRBD1	TRBV25-1	NA
TGTGCCAGCAGCATGAGGGACAGGTCCACAGATACGCAGTATTTT	CASSMRDRSTDTQYF	TRBJ2-3	TRBD1	TRBV7-9	NA
TGTGCCAGCAGCGTAGCTCCGTTGTGGGAGCTTGGGAGCTCCCCTGGCGCCGGGGAGCTGTTTTTT	CASSVAPLWELGSSPGAGELFF	TRBJ2-2	NA	TRBV9	NA
TGCGCCAGCAGCCGGTCGGGACTAGCTAGGTACAATGAGCAGTTCTTC	CASSRSGLARYNEQFF	TRBJ2-1	TRBD2	TRBV4-1	NA
TGTGCCAGCAGCCTAGAGTCGGGGGATGAAAAACTGTTTTTT	CASSLESGDEKLFF	TRBJ1-4	NA	TRBV3-1/TRBV3-2	NA
TGTGCCAGCATCCAGGGGGCCGACTGGAATGAGCAGTTCTTC	CASIQGADWNEQFF	TRBJ2-1	TRBD1	TRBV28	once
TGTGCCAGCTCACCCCCGTCGAGGTCGAACACTGAAGCTTTCTTT	CASSPPSRSNTEAFF	TRBJ1-1	NA	TRBV18	NA
TGTGCCAGCAGTAGGAGGACAGGGGGCAACCCATCCGCTTTCTTT	CASSRRTGGNPSAFF	TRBJ1-1	TRBD1	TRBV2	NA
TGTGCCAGCTCAATAACAGGGGAACGCGCTGAAGCTTTCTTT	CASSITGERAEAFF	TRBJ1-1	TRBD1	TRBV18	NA
TGTGCCAGCAGCTTATTACTGGAGGGCTACACCTTC	CASSLLLEGYTF	TRBJ1-2	NA	TRBV5-6	NA
TGCAGCGTACTCAGGCCCCTCTCCTACGAGCAGTACTTC	CSVLRPLSYEQYF	TRBJ2-7	NA	TRBV29-1	NA
TGCGCCAGCAGCTTGGCCCGGTCCAGGACAGATACGCAGTATTTT	CASSLARSRTDTQYF	TRBJ2-3	NA	TRBV5-1	NA
TGTGCCAGCAGCTTAGTTAGCAATGAGCAGTTCTTC	CASSLVSNEQFF	TRBJ2-1	NA	TRBV7-6	once
TGTGCCAGTAGTATAGCCGACGGCCTCGGGAACGAGCAGTACTTC	CASSIADGLGNEQYF	TRBJ2-7	NA	TRBV19	once
TGTGCCAGCAGCTTGAGCGTGAGCACAGATACGCAGTATTTT	CASSLSVSTDTQYF	TRBJ2-3	NA	TRBV7-9	once
TGTGCCAGCAGTTTATCCGGGGAAGAGACCCAGTACTTC	CASSLSGEETQYF	TRBJ2-5	NA	TRBV27	NA
TGCGCCAGCAGCTTGGGGGACAGGGCAGCAGATACGCAGTATTTT	CASSLGDRAADTQYF	TRBJ2-3	TRBD1	TRBV5-1	NA
TGTGCCAGCAGCCCGGGGACTAGCGGGAGGCTGACTGAGCAGTTCTTC	CASSPGTSGRLTEQFF	TRBJ2-1	TRBD2	TRBV13	NA
TGTGCCAGCAGCGGATTGGGCGGGAGGCGGGGTGAGCAGTTCTTC	CASSGLGGRRGEQFF	TRBJ2-1	NA	TRBV21-1	NA
TGTGCCAGCAGCTTCCCAGGTATGAACACTGAAGCTTTCTTT	CASSFPGMNTEAFF	TRBJ1-1	NA	TRBV5-6	NA
TGTGCCAGCAGTTTTCGTAGCTTGGGTAATGAGCAGTTCTTC	CASSFRSLGNEQFF	TRBJ2-1	NA	TRBV28	NA
TGTGCCAGCAGTCCCGGGACAGGGTACTATGGCTACACCTTC	CASSPGTGYYGYTF	TRBJ1-2	TRBD1	TRBV5-4	NA
TGTGCCACCAGCAGGGCCAGGGGGCCCAGGTACGAGCAGTACTTC	CATSRARGPRYEQYF	TRBJ2-7	TRBD1	TRBV15	few
TGTGCCAGCAGTGAATATTGGAGCGGGGGTAACACCGGGGAGCTGTTTTTT	CASSEYWSGGNTGELFF	TRBJ2-2	TRBD2	TRBV2	NA
TGTGCCAGCACCTACGGACAGGGCAACTATGGCTACACCTTC	CASTYGQGNYGYTF	TRBJ1-2	TRBD1	TRBV6-5	NA